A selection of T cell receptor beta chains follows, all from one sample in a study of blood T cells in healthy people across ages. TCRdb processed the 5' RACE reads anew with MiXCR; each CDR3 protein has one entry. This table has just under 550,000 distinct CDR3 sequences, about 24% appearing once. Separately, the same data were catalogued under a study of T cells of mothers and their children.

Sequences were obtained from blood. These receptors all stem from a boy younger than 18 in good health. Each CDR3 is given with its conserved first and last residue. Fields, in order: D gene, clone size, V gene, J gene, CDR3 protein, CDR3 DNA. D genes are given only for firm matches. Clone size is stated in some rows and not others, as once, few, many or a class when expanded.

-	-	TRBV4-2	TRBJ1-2	CASSQVNLPSYGYTF	TGTGCCAGCAGCCAAGTAAATCTACCGTCCTATGGCTACACCTTC
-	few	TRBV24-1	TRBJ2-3	CATSDPLGALTDTQYF	TGTGCCACCAGTGACCCCCTCGGGGCCCTCACAGATACGCAGTATTTT
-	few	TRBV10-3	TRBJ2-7	CAISEAALRGARYEQYF	TGTGCCATCAGTGAAGCGGCTTTACGGGGGGCGAGGTACGAGCAGTACTTC
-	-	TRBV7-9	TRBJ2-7	CASSGAVVDEQYF	TGTGCCAGCAGCGGCGCGGTAGTGGACGAGCAGTACTTC
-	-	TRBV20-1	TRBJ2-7	CSATRGDRPIYEQYF	TGCAGTGCGACACGGGGGGACAGGCCAATTTACGAGCAGTACTTC
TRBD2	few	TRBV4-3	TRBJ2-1	CASSQESTWASGNEQFF	TGCGCCAGCAGCCAAGAATCTACTTGGGCTAGCGGCAATGAGCAGTTCTTC
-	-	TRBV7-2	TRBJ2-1	CASSWLASSYNEQFF	TGTGCCAGCAGCTGGCTCGCTAGCTCCTACAATGAGCAGTTCTTC
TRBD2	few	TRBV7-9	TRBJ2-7	CASSPTQRGDYEQYF	TGTGCCAGCAGCCCGACTCAGCGGGGGGACTACGAGCAGTACTTC
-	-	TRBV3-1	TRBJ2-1	CASSQAPELNEQFF	TGTGCCAGCAGCCAAGCCCCGGAGCTCAATGAGCAGTTCTTC
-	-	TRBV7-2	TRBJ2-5	CASSETPRGETQYF	TGTGCCAGCAGCGAAACACCCCGGGGAGAGACCCAGTACTTC
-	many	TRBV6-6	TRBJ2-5	CASSYSNLETQYF	TGTGCCAGCAGTTACAGCAACCTCGAGACCCAGTACTTC
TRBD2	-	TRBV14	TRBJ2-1	CASSHPGLAEQFF	TGTGCCAGCAGCCACCCCGGACTAGCGGAGCAGTTCTTC
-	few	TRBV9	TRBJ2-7	CASGDLGWQYF	TGTGCCAGCGGCGACCTCGGCTGGCAGTACTTC
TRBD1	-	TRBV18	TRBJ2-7	CASSLKPGQGEYEQYF	TGTGCCAGCTCTCTAAAACCGGGACAGGGGGAGTACGAGCAGTACTTC
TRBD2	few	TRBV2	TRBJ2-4	CASSEGPASGRNKNIQYF	TGTGCCAGCAGTGAAGGTCCGGCTAGCGGGAGGAATAAAAACATTCAGTACTTC
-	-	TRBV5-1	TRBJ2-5	CASSLAQQTQYF	TGCGCCAGCAGCTTGGCCCAGCAGACCCAGTACTTC
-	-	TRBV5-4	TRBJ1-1	CASSGVSGKTEAFF	TGTGCCAGCAGCGGGGTCTCCGGCAAGACTGAAGCTTTCTTT
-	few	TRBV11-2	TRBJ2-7	CASSSNYRAYGQYF	TGTGCCAGCAGCTCGAATTACAGGGCCTACGGGCAGTACTTC
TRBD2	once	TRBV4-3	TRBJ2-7	CASSQVLAGGNTYEQYF	TGCGCCAGCAGCCAAGTTTTGGCGGGGGGAAACACCTACGAGCAGTACTTC
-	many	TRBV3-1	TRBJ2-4	CASSQSLDEAKNIQYF	TGTGCCAGCAGCCAATCCCTAGACGAAGCCAAAAACATTCAGTACTTC
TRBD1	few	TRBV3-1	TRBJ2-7	CASSQGTGGVSYEQYF	TGTGCCAGCAGCCAGGGGACAGGGGGTGTCTCCTACGAGCAGTACTTC
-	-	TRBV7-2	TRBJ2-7	CASSLEAYPIGSYEQYF	TGTGCCAGCAGCTTAGAAGCCTACCCCATCGGTAGCTACGAGCAGTACTTC
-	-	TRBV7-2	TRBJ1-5	CASNQTDSNQPQHF	TGTGCCAGCAACCAGACAGATAGCAATCAGCCCCAGCATTTT
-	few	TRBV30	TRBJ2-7	CAWSVLSGDEQYF	TGTGCCTGGAGTGTACTCTCAGGGGACGAGCAGTACTTC
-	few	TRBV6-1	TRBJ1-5	CASSESVSITGFGDQPQHF	TGTGCCAGCAGTGAATCCGTCTCGATTACAGGGTTTGGCGATCAGCCCCAGCATTTT
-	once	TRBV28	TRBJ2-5	CASTIGREETQYF	TGTGCCAGCACCATTGGACGGGAAGAGACCCAGTACTTC
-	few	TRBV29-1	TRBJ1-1	CSVERDTGLMNTEAFF	TGCAGCGTTGAACGGGACACCGGACTCATGAACACTGAAGCTTTCTTT
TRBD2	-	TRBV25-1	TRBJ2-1	CASSASGGSSYNEQFF	TGTGCCAGCAGTGCCAGCGGGGGGAGCTCCTACAATGAGCAGTTCTTC
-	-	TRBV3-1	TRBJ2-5	CASSQLDRREKTQYF	TGTGCCAGCAGCCAATTGGACCGGAGAGAAAAGACCCAGTACTTC
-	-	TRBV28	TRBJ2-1	CASSRSGTVYNEQFF	TGTGCCAGCAGCCGTAGCGGGACAGTATACAATGAGCAGTTCTTC
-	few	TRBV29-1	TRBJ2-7	CSVGGNEQYF	TGCAGCGTTGGAGGAAACGAGCAGTACTTC
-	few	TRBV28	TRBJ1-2	CASSLQQGSRGYTF	TGTGCCAGCAGTTTACAACAGGGATCACGGGGCTACACCTTC
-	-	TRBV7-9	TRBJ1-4	CASSPVEKLFF	TGTGCCAGCAGCCCCGTGGAAAAACTGTTTTTT
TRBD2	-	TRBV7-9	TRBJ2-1	CASSWGGGPSYNEQLF	TGTGCCAGCAGCTGGGGGGGTGGCCCGTCCTACAATGAGCAGCTCTTC
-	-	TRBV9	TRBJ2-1	CASTSGLGNEQFF	TGTGCCAGCACCTCGGGTCTTGGGAATGAGCAGTTCTTC
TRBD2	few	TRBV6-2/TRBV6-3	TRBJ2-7	CASSSLLAGGIYEQYF	TGTGCCAGCAGTTCGTTACTAGCGGGAGGAATCTACGAGCAGTACTTC
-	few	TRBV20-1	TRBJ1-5	CSAGRRSSNQPQHF	TGCAGTGCGGGCAGGAGATCTAGCAATCAGCCCCAGCATTTT
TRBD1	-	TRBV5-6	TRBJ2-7	CVSSLDRDFYEQYF	TGTGTCAGCAGCTTGGACAGGGATTTCTACGAGCAGTACTTC
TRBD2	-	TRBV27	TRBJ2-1	CASSSGLAGVIVYNEQFF	TGTGCCAGCAGTTCGGGACTAGCGGGAGTGATCGTCTACAATGAGCAGTTCTTC
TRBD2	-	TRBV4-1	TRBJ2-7	CASSPGGGRGEDYEQYF	TGCGCCAGCAGCCCCGGTGGTGGGAGGGGAGAGGATTACGAGCAGTACTTC
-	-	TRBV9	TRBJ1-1	CASSVEGGVNTEAFF	TGTGCCAGCAGCGTAGAGGGCGGAGTGAACACTGAAGCTTTCTTT
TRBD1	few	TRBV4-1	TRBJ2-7	CASSHRDRGSYEQYF	TGCGCCAGCAGCCACAGAGACAGGGGGTCCTACGAGCAGTACTTC
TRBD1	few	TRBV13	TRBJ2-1	CASSLDRGEEQFF	TGTGCCAGCAGCTTAGACAGGGGCGAGGAGCAGTTCTTC
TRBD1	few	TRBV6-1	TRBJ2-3	CASSGGTESTDTQYF	TGTGCCAGCAGTGGGGGGACAGAGAGCACAGATACGCAGTATTTT
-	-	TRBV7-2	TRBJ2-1	CASSLDPFEQFF	TGTGCCAGCAGCTTAGACCCCTTTGAGCAGTTCTTC
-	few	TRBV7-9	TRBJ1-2	CASSSDRGDNGYTF	TGTGCCAGCAGCTCGGATCGGGGGGATAATGGCTACACCTTC
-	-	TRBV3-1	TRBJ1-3	CASSQLQGNTIYF	TGTGCCAGCAGCCAACTTCAGGGAAACACCATATATTTT
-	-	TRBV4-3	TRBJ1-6	CASSQEYPGPLHF	TGCGCCAGCAGCCAAGAATATCCAGGACCCCTCCACTTT
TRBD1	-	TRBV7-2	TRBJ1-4	CASSYVGQGATNEKLFF	TGTGCCAGCAGCTATGTGGGACAGGGGGCAACTAATGAAAAACTGTTTTTT
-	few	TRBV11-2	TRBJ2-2	CASSFGFTGELFF	TGTGCCAGCAGCTTCGGATTTACCGGGGAGCTGTTTTTT
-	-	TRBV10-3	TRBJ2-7	CAISERGASDEQYF	TGTGCCATCAGCGAAAGAGGGGCAAGCGACGAGCAGTACTTC
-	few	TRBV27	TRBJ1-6	CASSLFLGGDTPLHF	TGTGCCAGCAGTTTATTCCTAGGGGGGGATACACCCCTCCACTTT
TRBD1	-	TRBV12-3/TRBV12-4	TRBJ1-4	CASRKDRGYEKLFF	TGTGCCAGCAGAAAGGACAGGGGGTATGAAAAACTGTTTTTT
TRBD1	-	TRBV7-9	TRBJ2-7	CASSKRQGDYEQYF	TGTGCCAGCAGCAAAAGACAGGGGGACTACGAGCAGTACTTC
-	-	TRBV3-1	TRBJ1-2	CASTEKGYGYTF	TGTGCCAGCACCGAAAAGGGGTATGGCTACACCTTC
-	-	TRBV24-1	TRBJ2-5	CATSDLTGGRETQYF	TGTGCCACCAGTGATTTAACTGGGGGGCGGGAGACCCAGTACTTC
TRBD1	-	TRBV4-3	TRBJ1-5	CASSQKGGDNQPQHF	TGCGCCAGCAGCCAAAAAGGGGGCGACAATCAGCCCCAGCATTTT
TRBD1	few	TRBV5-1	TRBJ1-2	CASSEGTGDGYTF	TGCGCCAGCAGCGAAGGGACAGGGGATGGCTACACCTTC
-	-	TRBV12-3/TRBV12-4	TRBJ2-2	CASSLGSVNTGELFF	TGTGCCAGCAGTTTAGGATCGGTGAACACCGGGGAGCTGTTTTTT